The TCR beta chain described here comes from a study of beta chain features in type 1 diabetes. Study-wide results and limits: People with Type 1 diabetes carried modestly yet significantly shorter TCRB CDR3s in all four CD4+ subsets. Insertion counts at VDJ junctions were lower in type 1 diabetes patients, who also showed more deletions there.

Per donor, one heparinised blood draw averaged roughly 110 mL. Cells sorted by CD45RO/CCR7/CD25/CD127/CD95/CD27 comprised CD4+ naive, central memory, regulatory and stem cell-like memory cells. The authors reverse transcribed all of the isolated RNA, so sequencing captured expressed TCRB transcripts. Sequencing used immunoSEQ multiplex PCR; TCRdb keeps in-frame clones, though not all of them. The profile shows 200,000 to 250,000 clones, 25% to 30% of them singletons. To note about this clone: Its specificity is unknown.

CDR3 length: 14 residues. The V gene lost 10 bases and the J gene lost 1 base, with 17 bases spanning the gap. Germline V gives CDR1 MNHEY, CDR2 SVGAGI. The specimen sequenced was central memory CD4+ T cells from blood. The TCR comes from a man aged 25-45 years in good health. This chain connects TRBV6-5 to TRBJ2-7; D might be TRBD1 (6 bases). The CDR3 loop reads CATSRGGKSYEQYF. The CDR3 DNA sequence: TGTGCCACCTCCAGGGGTGGGAAGTCCTACGAGCAGTACTTC.